The 16 T cell receptor beta chains below come from one sample, sequenced in a study of shared clonotypes between healthy human individuals. The method was immunoSEQ multiplex PCR; TCRdb's version includes in-frame clones alone and lacks a portion of them. The sample records about 1.5 million clones, approximately 98% being singletons. Sequencing was done on a sample of naive CD4+ T cells sorted from blood. Subset in this sample: CD45RA+ positively selected. The receptors were sampled from a man aged 30 to 39 in good health.

The chain has TRBV11-2 and TRBJ2-5; a possible D gene is TRBD1 (6 bases). V was pared by 7 bases and J by 2 bases, with 17 bases between. The CDR3 has 15 amino acids. Germline CDR1 is SGHAT and CDR2 is FQNNGV. CDR3 in amino acids: CASTPGTRKQETQYF. In DNA form, the CDR3 reads TGTGCCAGCACCCCCGGGACACGAAAACAAGAGACCCAGTACTTC.

V and J are TRBV18 and TRBJ1-1, with D unresolved. Trimming took off 2 bases at V and 1 base at J, with 8 bases between the two ends. CDR3 length: 14 residues. Germline CDR1 KGHSH, CDR2 LQKENI. Here the CDR3 reads CASSPGPPNTEAFF. CDR3 coding DNA: TGTGCCAGCTCACCAGGCCCTCCGAACACTGAAGCTTTCTTT. The variable domain in full, completed from reference TRBV18 and TRBJ1-1, reads NAGVMQNPRHLVRRRGQEARLRCSPMKGHSHVYWYRQLPEEGLKFMVYLQKENIIDESGMPKERFSAEFPKEGPSILRIQQVVRGDSAAYFCASSPGPPNTEAFFGQGTRLTVV.

The chain has TRBV19 and TRBJ2-2, with D perhaps matching TRBD1 (5 bases). This CDR3 comprises 14 residues. Germline assignment: CDR1 LNHDA and CDR2 SQIVND (reference sequence). Trimming stripped 6 bases from V and 3 bases from J, with 11 bases between. CDR3: CASRTLGDTGELFF. The CDR3 nucleotides read TGTGCCAGTAGGACCTTAGGGGACACCGGGGAGCTGTTTTTT.

The chain combines TRBV29-1 with TRBJ1-2; D unresolved. There are 11 residues in the CDR3. The V gene lost 4 bases and the J gene lost 7 bases, with 10 bases spanning the gap. The germline V gene encodes CDR1 SQVTM and CDR2 ANQGSEA. CDR3 protein: CSVVGISGYTF. CDR3 in DNA: TGCAGCGTTGTTGGGATTTCTGGCTACACCTTC.

The gene calls are TRBV28 and TRBJ2-7; possible D gene TRBD2, 6 bases. Germline CDR1 is MDHEN and CDR2 is SYDVKM. V shed 8 bases and J shed 2 bases, with 13 bases lying between them. This CDR3 has 13 amino acids. The CDR3 bases are TGTGCCAGCTATTCGGGAGCTCCCTACGAGCAGTACTTC. Its protein product is CASYSGAPYEQYF. Full variable domain (missing parts from reference TRBV28 and TRBJ2-7): DVKVTQSSRYLVKRTGEKVFLECVQDMDHENMFWYRQDPGLGLRLIYFSYDVKMKEKGDIPEGYSVSREKKERFSLILESASTNQTSMYLCASYSGAPYEQYFGPGTRLTVT.

The chain employs TRBV6-1 and TRBJ1-3, with no clear D. With 2 bases removed from V and 2 bases from J, the gap between germline ends came to 10 bases. Germline V CDR1 and CDR2: MNHNS, SASEGT. This CDR3 is 15 amino acids long. The CDR3 sequence: CASSEFTGAGNTIYF. CDR3 nucleotides: TGTGCCAGCAGTGAATTTACCGGGGCTGGAAACACCATATATTTT.

About this clone: Other DNA sequences in this sample translate to the same CDR3. This rearrangement joins TRBV18 to TRBJ2-2; no firm D call. This CDR3 spans 12 amino acids. CDR1 KGHSH and CDR2 LQKENI come from the germline V gene. V shed 0 bases and J shed 8 bases, with 4 bases lying between them. CDR3 region: CASSPPRGELFF. CDR3 DNA sequence: TGTGCCAGCTCACCACCGAGAGGGGAGCTGTTTTTT.

The J gene is TRBJ2-7, the V gene TRBV27; 12 nucleotides match TRBD2. This CDR3 region has 16 residues. Germline assignment: CDR1 MNHEY and CDR2 SMNVEV (reference sequence). V trimming: 6 bases; J trimming: 0 bases; junction bases outside the gene matches: 6. The CDR3 sequence: CASRTSGSGPSYEQYF. The CDR3 nucleotides are TGTGCCAGCAGGACTAGCGGGAGTGGTCCCTCCTACGAGCAGTACTTC.

The chain recombines TRBV30 with TRBJ2-1; 7 bases are shared with TRBD2. Trimming at V came to 0 bases and at J to 15 bases, leaving 5 bases not matched to a gene. Germline V lookup: CDR1 GTSNPN, CDR2 SVGIG (reference sequence). The CDR3 is 11 amino acids. The CDR3: CAWSVGGDPFF. The CDR3 coding sequence is TGTGCCTGGAGTGTGGGGGGGGATCCGTTCTTC.

V is TRBV5-4 and J is TRBJ2-3; no reliable D call. This CDR3 comprises 15 residues. V gave up 4 bases and J gave up 3 bases, with 15 bases separating them. Germline V lookup: CDR1 SGHNT, CDR2 YYREEE (reference sequence). Written as DNA, the CDR3 is TGTGCCAGCAGCCCAAGGATCCGTGGTACAGATACGCAGTATTTT. Its protein product is CASSPRIRGTDTQYF.

The chain is built from TRBV11-2 and TRBJ2-7, with TRBD2 matching over 11 bases. Germline V gene lookup returns CDR1 SGHAT and CDR2 FQNNGV. J lost 6 bases, V lost 6 bases, and 10 bases had no gene match. This CDR3 spans 15 amino acids. CDR3 sequence (DNA): TGTGCCAGCAGATCCATTAGCGGGAGGGTCGCCGAGCAGTACTTC. Translating it yields CASRSISGRVAEQYF.

The rearrangement uses TRBV18 and TRBJ1-4, with TRBD1 as a possible D gene (6 bases). Deletions cut 1 base from V and 0 bases from J, with 15 bases between. Germline-derived CDR1 and CDR2 are KGHSH and LQKENI. The CDR3 consists of 18 residues. This CDR3 is CASSPLGGPISTNEKLFF. The CDR3, as DNA: TGTGCCAGCTCACCACTTGGGGGGCCGATTTCAACTAATGAAAAACTGTTTTTT.

The V call is TRBV7-2, the J call TRBJ2-5; D tentatively reads TRBD1 or TRBD2 (5 bases each). The ends were cut back, 2 bases at V and 4 bases at J, with 11 bases in the middle. The CDR3 loop spans 14 amino acids. CDR1 SGHTA and CDR2 FQGNSA come from the germline V gene. Here the CDR3 DNA reads TGTGCCAGCAGCTTAATGGGGGTAGGAGAGACCCAGTACTTC. Protein sequence: CASSLMGVGETQYF.

The chain recombines TRBV5-6 with TRBJ1-4, with a possible D match to TRBD1 (5 bases). Trimming left V 4 bases short and J 0 bases short, with 10 bases between. Germline V gives CDR1 SGHDT, CDR2 YYEEEE. This CDR3 is 15 amino acids long. CDR3 in amino acids: CASSLMTATNEKLFF. The CDR3 nucleotides read TGTGCCAGCAGCCTTATGACAGCAACTAATGAAAAACTGTTTTTT. Variable domain in full (rest from reference TRBV5-6 and TRBJ1-4): DAGVTQSPTHLIKTRGQQVTLRCSPKSGHDTVSWYQQALGQGPQFIFQYYEEEERQRGNFPDRFSGHQFPNYSSELNVNALLLGDSALYLCASSLMTATNEKLFFGSGTQLSVL.

The DNA of the CDR3 is TGTGCCAGCAGCGGGACTAGCGGGAGTGAGCAGTTCTTC. The encoded protein is CASSGTSGSEQFF. This chain links TRBV7-3 with TRBJ2-1, with 14 bases that match TRBD2. This CDR3 comprises 13 residues. Germline trimming cut 5 bases from V and 9 bases from J; bases unmatched to any gene: 0. Germline CDR1 is SGHTA and CDR2 is FQGTGA.

About this clone: This specimen includes other DNA sequences encoding the same CDR3. The rearrangement joins TRBV5-1 to TRBJ2-2; no definite D call. Germline assignment: CDR1 SGHRS and CDR2 YFSETQ. V gave up 0 bases and J gave up 0 bases, with 3 bases separating them. The CDR3 is 14 amino acids. CDR3 sequence: CASSLGANTGELFF. CDR3 coding DNA: TGCGCCAGCAGCTTGGGTGCGAACACCGGGGAGCTGTTTTTT.